The rows below give T cell receptor beta chains drawn from one sample of a study of radiation and T cells in renal cell carcinoma. Profiling relied on immunoSEQ multiplex PCR, and the TCRdb table lists in-frame clones only, not all of them. The profile shows 130,000 to 150,000 clones, about 86% of them singletons. The source material was blood, sampled from a patient whose treatment included radiotherapy and nephrectomy. Every receptor here comes from a woman aged 50 to 60 with renal cell carcinoma. The CDR3 runs from the conserved cysteine through the conserved F or W. D genes are given only for firm matches. For some rows the clone size is stated as once, few or many, or as a class when expanded; others skip it.

V: TRBV27
size: .
J: TRBJ2-3
D: TRBD2
DNA: TGTGCCAGCAGTCTAGCGGGGAGCACAGATACGCAGTATTTT
CDR3: CASSLAGSTDTQYF

V: TRBV5-1
size: .
J: TRBJ2-7
D: .
DNA: TGCGCCAGCAGCTTGGTCAGGGCTTTAACTAGTGGCTACGAGCAGTACTTC
CDR3: CASSLVRALTSGYEQYF

V: TRBV28
size: .
J: TRBJ2-7
D: TRBD1
DNA: TGTGCCAGCAAGAAAACAGGGGGATCCTACGAGCAGTACTTC
CDR3: CASKKTGGSYEQYF

V: TRBV10-3
size: .
J: TRBJ1-5
D: TRBD1
DNA: TGTGCCGCCGGGACAGACAATCAGCCCCAGCATTTT
CDR3: CAAGTDNQPQHF

V: TRBV10-3
size: once
J: TRBJ2-3
D: .
DNA: TGTGCCATCAGTGCCCCCTCGGGGGAGGCACGCACAGATACGCAGTATTTT
CDR3: CAISAPSGEARTDTQYF

V: TRBV7-9
size: once
J: TRBJ2-7
D: .
DNA: TGTGCCAGCAGCTTATACATCTCCCCTACACTGATCGACTCCTACGAGCAGTACTTC
CDR3: CASSLYISPTLIDSYEQYF

V: TRBV11-1
size: .
J: TRBJ2-3
D: .
DNA: TGTGCCAGCAGCTTAGACAGGGTGGATACGCAGTATTTT
CDR3: CASSLDRVDTQYF

V: TRBV9
size: .
J: TRBJ2-2
D: .
DNA: TGTGCCAGCAGCGTATTTGGGGGAAACACCGGGGAGCTGTTTTTT
CDR3: CASSVFGGNTGELFF

V: TRBV4-3
size: .
J: TRBJ2-1
D: .
DNA: TGCGCCAGCAGCCGATCATCAGGGCCCTACAATGAGCAGTTCTTC
CDR3: CASSRSSGPYNEQFF

V: TRBV27
size: few
J: TRBJ2-5
D: TRBD1
DNA: TGTGCCAGCAGAAGGACAGGAGTAGAGACCCAGTACTTC
CDR3: CASRRTGVETQYF

V: TRBV7-2
size: once
J: TRBJ2-7
D: TRBD1
DNA: TGTGCCAGCAGCACCGTGACTCCCGGGACAGGTGTATCCTACGAGCAGTACTTC
CDR3: CASSTVTPGTGVSYEQYF

V: TRBV5-4
size: .
J: TRBJ2-2
D: .
DNA: TGTGCCAGCAGCTTTGTCAACACCGGGGAGCTGTTTTTT
CDR3: CASSFVNTGELFF

V: TRBV18
size: few
J: TRBJ2-7
D: .
DNA: TGTGCCAGCTCACCAAGGAACGGCTACGAGCAGTACTTC
CDR3: CASSPRNGYEQYF

V: TRBV5-4
size: few
J: TRBJ1-1
D: .
DNA: TGTGCCAGCAGCCCCACCGGACGAGAGAACACTGAAGCTTTCTTT
CDR3: CASSPTGRENTEAFF

V: TRBV5-1
size: .
J: TRBJ1-1
D: TRBD1
DNA: TGCGCCAGCAGCTTGGGAGGGGGCGCGTACACTGAAGCTTTCTTT
CDR3: CASSLGGGAYTEAFF

V: TRBV30
size: few
J: TRBJ1-4
D: TRBD1
DNA: TGTGCCTGGAGTGTAGGGGACAGAACATATAATGAAAAACTGTTTTTT
CDR3: CAWSVGDRTYNEKLFF

V: TRBV28
size: .
J: TRBJ1-1
D: .
DNA: TGTGCCAGCACCCCCTCTTGGGACACTGAAGCTTTCTTT
CDR3: CASTPSWDTEAFF

V: TRBV4-3
size: .
J: TRBJ1-1
D: .
DNA: TGCGCCAGCAGCCCGGACAGTAGAACTGAAGCTTTCTTT
CDR3: CASSPDSRTEAFF

V: TRBV19
size: .
J: TRBJ2-7
D: .
DNA: TGTGCCAGTACCCCCCCCGGGCAGGACGCTTACGAGCAGTACTTC
CDR3: CASTPPGQDAYEQYF

V: TRBV6-5
size: once
J: TRBJ2-3
D: TRBD1
DNA: TGTGCCAGCAGCCCCCGGGACAGGGGGCGAAATACGCAGTATTTT
CDR3: CASSPRDRGRNTQYF

V: TRBV6-6
size: .
J: TRBJ2-1
D: .
DNA: TGTGCCAGCAGTCGGGACACCCCCAATGAGCAGTTCTTC
CDR3: CASSRDTPNEQFF

V: TRBV10-2
size: .
J: TRBJ2-5
D: TRBD1
DNA: TGCGCCAGCAGTGTAATCCGGGACAGTGGAGAGACCCAGTACTTC
CDR3: CASSVIRDSGETQYF

V: TRBV4-2
size: few
J: TRBJ1-1
D: .
DNA: TGTGCCAGCAGCCAAGATCCGGCAGGGAGGAACACTGAAGCTTTCTTT
CDR3: CASSQDPAGRNTEAFF

V: TRBV28
size: .
J: TRBJ1-1
D: TRBD1
DNA: TGTGCCAGCAGTCAGGGGGCTGAGGTTGAAGCTTTCTTT
CDR3: CASSQGAEVEAFF

V: TRBV6-1
size: .
J: TRBJ2-5
D: .
DNA: TGTGCCAGCAGTTTGTGGCAAGAGACCCAGTACTTC
CDR3: CASSLWQETQYF

V: TRBV6-1
size: .
J: TRBJ1-2
D: .
DNA: TGTGCCAGCAGTGGTTGGCAGGGCTATGGCTACACCTTC
CDR3: CASSGWQGYGYTF

V: TRBV7-2
size: .
J: TRBJ2-5
D: .
DNA: TGTGCCAGCAGCTTAGTTGCGGGAAGGTCAGAGACCCAGTACTTC
CDR3: CASSLVAGRSETQYF

V: TRBV6-1
size: .
J: TRBJ1-3
D: .
DNA: TGTGCCAGCAGTGAAATGGCGTCTGGAAACACCATATATTTT
CDR3: CASSEMASGNTIYF

V: TRBV5-4
size: many
J: TRBJ2-7
D: .
DNA: TGTGCCAGCAGCTTGGGGACTCCCTCCTACGAGCAGTACTTC
CDR3: CASSLGTPSYEQYF

V: TRBV27
size: .
J: TRBJ2-1
D: TRBD1
DNA: TGTGCCAGCAACCCCTGGACAGGGGGTCGCAATGAGCAGTTCTTC
CDR3: CASNPWTGGRNEQFF

V: TRBV5-1
size: few
J: TRBJ1-1
D: .
DNA: TGCGCCAGCAGCTCAGGACAGACTTGGAACACTGAAGCTTTCTTT
CDR3: CASSSGQTWNTEAFF

V: TRBV28
size: once
J: TRBJ2-1
D: .
DNA: TGTGCCAGCACGTACTCCTCGGGTGCCTACAATGAGCAGTTCTTC
CDR3: CASTYSSGAYNEQFF

V: TRBV25-1
size: .
J: TRBJ1-3
D: .
DNA: TGTGCCAGCAGTGAAGGTAGGGCCTCTGGAAACACCATATATTTT
CDR3: CASSEGRASGNTIYF

V: TRBV7-2
size: .
J: TRBJ2-5
D: .
DNA: TGTGCCAGCAGCCCAGGGATGTTGGAGACCCAGTACTTC
CDR3: CASSPGMLETQYF

V: TRBV6-1
size: .
J: TRBJ2-7
D: .
DNA: TGTGCCAGCACTGTTGGCACAACCTACGAGCAGTACTTC
CDR3: CASTVGTTYEQYF

V: TRBV11-2
size: .
J: TRBJ2-2
D: .
DNA: TGTGCCAGCAGCTTAGTTTCAGGTTACACCGGGGAGCTGTTTTTT
CDR3: CASSLVSGYTGELFF

V: TRBV2
size: .
J: TRBJ1-3
D: .
DNA: TGTGCCAGCACCGAAAGCTGGCCAACAGGGAGCGGAGTAGCTGGAAACACCATATATTTT
CDR3: CASTESWPTGSGVAGNTIYF

V: TRBV7-2
size: .
J: TRBJ1-5
D: TRBD1
DNA: TGTGCCAGCAGGGGACAGGGGGTCGCTCAGCCCCAGCATTTT
CDR3: CASRGQGVAQPQHF

V: TRBV7-9
size: .
J: TRBJ1-2
D: .
DNA: TGTGCCAGCAGCTTTTCTGGGGGCGAGGGCTACACCTTC
CDR3: CASSFSGGEGYTF

V: TRBV20-1
size: .
J: TRBJ2-7
D: .
DNA: TGCAGTGTGGCCAACTACGAGCAGTACTTC
CDR3: CSVANYEQYF

V: TRBV19
size: once
J: TRBJ1-1
D: .
DNA: TGTGCCAGTAGGAGAGAACTGAACACTGAAGCTTTCTTT
CDR3: CASRRELNTEAFF

V: TRBV6-5
size: .
J: TRBJ2-6
D: TRBD1
DNA: TGTGCCAGCAGTCACAGGGGGCTCGGGGCCAACGTCCTGACTTTC
CDR3: CASSHRGLGANVLTF

V: TRBV2
size: .
J: TRBJ2-7
D: .
DNA: TGTGCCAGCAACACAGGCTCCTACGAGCAGTACTTC
CDR3: CASNTGSYEQYF

V: TRBV11-2
size: .
J: TRBJ2-5
D: TRBD2
DNA: TGTGCCAGCAGCCGTTCTAGCGGGAGGGGACAAGAGACCCAGTACTTC
CDR3: CASSRSSGRGQETQYF

V: TRBV7-2
size: .
J: TRBJ2-1
D: .
DNA: TGTGCCAGCAGCTTAGAACCCGGGCGCTCCTACAATGAGCAGTTCTTC
CDR3: CASSLEPGRSYNEQFF

V: TRBV2
size: .
J: TRBJ1-1
D: .
DNA: TGTGCCAGCAGTGAAGGAACAGGGAGGATGACTGAAGCTTTCTTT
CDR3: CASSEGTGRMTEAFF

V: TRBV5-1
size: .
J: TRBJ2-7
D: .
DNA: TGCGCCAGCAGCTACGACATCTACTACGAGCAGTACTTC
CDR3: CASSYDIYYEQYF

V: TRBV21-1
size: .
J: TRBJ2-5
D: .
DNA: TGTGCCAGCAGCAAAGGCGGGTTTACAGAGACCCAGTACTTC
CDR3: CASSKGGFTETQYF

V: TRBV7-2
size: .
J: TRBJ2-7
D: .
DNA: TGTGCCAGCAGCTACGACCGCGCGACCTACGAGCAGTACTTC
CDR3: CASSYDRATYEQYF

V: TRBV7-9
size: .
J: TRBJ2-5
D: .
DNA: TGTGCCAGCAGCTTCTCAGTGCTGGGGTCCCAGCAACGGGCCCAGTACTTC
CDR3: CASSFSVLGSQQRAQYF

V: TRBV19
size: .
J: TRBJ1-2
D: .
DNA: TGTGCCAGAGGAGGCAGGACCAAGGACGGCTACACCTTC
CDR3: CARGGRTKDGYTF

V: TRBV30
size: .
J: TRBJ2-2
D: .
DNA: TGTGCCTGGTGCACAGTCGCGAACACCGGGGAGCTGTTTTTT
CDR3: CAWCTVANTGELFF

V: TRBV6-6
size: .
J: TRBJ1-1
D: TRBD1
DNA: TGTGCCAGCAGCCCACAGGGGACTGAAGCTTTCTTT
CDR3: CASSPQGTEAFF

V: TRBV23-1
size: .
J: TRBJ2-7
D: .
DNA: TGCGCAATCAATCCCCGGGCCGACCGCTCCTACGAGCAGTACTTC
CDR3: CAINPRADRSYEQYF

V: TRBV6-4
size: .
J: TRBJ2-5
D: .
DNA: TGTGCCAGCCCTCCTCCACAAGAGACCCAGTACTTC
CDR3: CASPPPQETQYF